This TCR beta chain was identified during a study of shared clonotypes between healthy human individuals. V lost 3 bases and J lost 9, with 12 bases in between. This CDR3 spans 13 amino acids. Germline V gene sequence: CDR1 SNHLY, CDR2 FYNNEI. It was about 210 ng DNA, about 30,000 T cell genomes, that sorted-subset replicate PCRs used. Here immunoSEQ multiplex PCR was the method, and the copy in TCRdb shows in-frame clones only, minus some. The sample has about 700,000 clones, around 67% seen once; the top ten hold more than 1.5%. As for this clone: Its antigen is not identified.

Study-level points and caveats: Shared clonotypes across all four donors exceeded non-shared ones in generation probability.

Adult Caucasians living in Nashville, Tennessee made up all of the donors. Sequencing was performed on memory CD4+ T cells sorted from blood. Subset given: CD45RA-negative fraction. This rearrangement joins TRBV2 to TRBJ2-1; D is perhaps TRBD2 (6 bases). The source is a woman in her twenties or thirties in good health. CDR3 coding DNA: TGTGCCAGCAGTGAGGGGGGTAGCCGTGAGCAGTTCTTC. Its protein product is CASSEGGSREQFF.